This T cell receptor beta chain was sequenced in a study of T cell responses to AZD1222 COVID-19 vaccine. Turning to this clone: Its antigen is unidentified.

Repertoires were generated with immunoSEQ multiplex PCR, while TCRdb's copy carries only in-frame clones and drops some. The sample has over 70,000 clones, 85% to 90% seen once. Study results and caveats: Spike-specific TCR repertoires showed rising breadth and depth after two AZD1222 doses. Donors in the cohort were predominantly white British and more often female, and clonal diversity was possibly underestimated. Researchers report vaccine-associated CD4 TCRs spanning spike, with dominance at 160-218 and 743-854. The number of AZD1222 recipients seropositive at baseline was only five to seven.

Trimming took 5 bases from V and 6 from J; bases not matched to a gene: 12. Germline V CDR1 and CDR2: LNHDA, SQIVND (reference sequence). The CDR3 is 15 amino acids. Sequencing was performed on peripheral blood, taken on day 0 of MenACWY control vaccination. The V call is TRBV19, the J call TRBJ1-1, with 7 bases aligning to TRBD1. The TCR sequence derives from an adult in good health. This CDR3 reads CASSAARDSGAEAFF. CDR3 bases: TGTGCCAGTAGTGCGGCCCGGGACAGTGGGGCTGAAGCTTTCTTT.